Below, 4 T cell receptor beta chains from the same sample are listed, as sequenced in a study of control samples from healthy donors and cancer patients. Assay: immunoSEQ multiplex PCR; the TCRdb copy retains only in-frame clones and omits some. The table includes tens of thousands of clones, 92% detected once. Sequenced: PBMCs. The receptors stem from a man aged 35 to 55 with colorectal cancer.

As for this clone: Other DNA sequences in this specimen translate into the identical CDR3. The genes are TRBV7-9 and TRBJ2-5, with D possibly being TRBD1 (5 bases). V gave up 0 bases and J gave up 5 bases, with 10 bases separating them. The CDR3 consists of 14 residues. Germline assignment: CDR1 SEHNR and CDR2 FQNEAQ (reference sequence). The chain's CDR3 is CASSLAGAGETQYF. For the CDR3, the DNA is TGTGCCAGCAGCTTAGCTGGGGCCGGCGAGACCCAGTACTTC.

About this clone itself: The germline gene is not matched at one end of the junction; a read error may be the cause. The chain carries TRBV2 and TRBJ2-1; D is uncertain. This CDR3 has 15 amino acids. CDR1 and CDR2 (germline): SNHLY, FYNNEI. DNA of the CDR3: TGTGCCAGCACTGAAGGCGTAAGCTCCTACAATGAGCAGTTCTTC. Translation: CASTEGVSSYNEQFF. Full variable domain (missing parts from reference TRBV2 and TRBJ2-1): EPEVTQTPSHQVTQMGQEVILRCVPISNHLYFYWYRQILGQKVEFLVSFYNNEISEKSEIFDDQFSVERPDGSNFTLKIRSTKLEDSAMYFCASTEGVSSYNEQFFGPGTRLTVL.

The genes are TRBV5-8 and TRBJ1-6, with 9 bases aligning to TRBD1. This CDR3 is built from 17 residues. Germline CDR1 and CDR2: SGHTS and YDEGEE. V lost 3 bases and J lost 1; bases outside the gene matches: 5. DNA for the CDR3: TGTGCCAGCAGCTGGGGGACAGGGAGATCCTATAATTCACCCCTCCACTTT. Translating it yields CASSWGTGRSYNSPLHF.

The chain employs TRBV6-2 or TRBV6-3 and TRBJ2-1, with 9 bases that match TRBD2. Germline V gene sequence: CDR1 MNHEY, CDR2 SVGEGT. The CDR3 extends over 15 amino acids. J was trimmed by 10 bases and V by 3 bases; bases with no gene match: 10. DNA for the CDR3: TGTGCCAGCAGTTATTCCCTAGCGGGGACCCGCGAGCAGTTCTTC. It yields the protein CASSYSLAGTREQFF.